The rows below give T cell receptor beta chains drawn from one sample of a study of Graves' ophthalmopathy and Graves' hyperthyroidism. MiXCR, run by TCRdb on the multiplex PCR reads, gives a single entry per CDR3 protein. The sample records 300,000 to 500,000 distinct CDR3 sequences, about 16% being singletons. The sample consisted of peripheral blood. These receptors all come from a woman between 18 and 29 years old with stable Graves' hyperthyroidism. The CDR3 runs from the conserved cysteine through the conserved F or W. Each record gives: D gene, V gene, J gene, clone size, CDR3 DNA, CDR3 protein. The D gene is left open where the match is weak. Only some rows state a clone size, as once, few, many or a class for expanded clones.

d_gene: TRBD2; v_gene: TRBV5-4; j_gene: TRBJ2-7; abundance: many; CDR3nt: TGTGCCAGCAGCGGCGGGGGGCCCAGGGACGAGCAGTACTTC; CDR3aa: CASSGGGPRDEQYF
d_gene: -; v_gene: TRBV19; j_gene: TRBJ2-4; abundance: many; CDR3nt: TGTGCCAGTAGAAATCAGGGCGACATTAAGTACTTC; CDR3aa: CASRNQGDIKYF
d_gene: -; v_gene: TRBV24-1; j_gene: TRBJ2-2; abundance: -; CDR3nt: TGTGCCACCAGTGGGACAGCCAAAAACACCGGGGAGCTGTTTTTT; CDR3aa: CATSGTAKNTGELFF
d_gene: -; v_gene: TRBV6-5; j_gene: TRBJ1-5; abundance: many; CDR3nt: TGTGCCAGCAGTTACAGGGGAGGGTTGAGCAATCAGCCCCAGCATTTT; CDR3aa: CASSYRGGLSNQPQHF
d_gene: TRBD1; v_gene: TRBV12-3/TRBV12-4; j_gene: TRBJ1-5; abundance: many; CDR3nt: TGTGCCAGCAGTTCCCGTGGGGGGGACAGGAGCAATCAGCCCCAGCATTTT; CDR3aa: CASSSRGGDRSNQPQHF
d_gene: TRBD1; v_gene: TRBV2; j_gene: TRBJ2-7; abundance: many; CDR3nt: TGTGCCAGCAGCTTCAGACAGGGGGCCTACGAGCAGTACTTC; CDR3aa: CASSFRQGAYEQYF
d_gene: -; v_gene: TRBV6-5; j_gene: TRBJ1-6; abundance: many; CDR3nt: TGTGCCAGCAGTTACAGGGCATATAATTCACCCCTCCACTTT; CDR3aa: CASSYRAYNSPLHF
d_gene: TRBD2; v_gene: TRBV9; j_gene: TRBJ2-2; abundance: -; CDR3nt: TGTGCCAGCAGCCCTAGCGGGGGAGCGGGGACCGGGGAGCTGTTTTTT; CDR3aa: CASSPSGGAGTGELFF
d_gene: -; v_gene: TRBV6-2/TRBV6-3; j_gene: TRBJ2-7; abundance: many; CDR3nt: TGTGCCAGCAGTTACTCGAGCCCCTACGAGCAGTACTTC; CDR3aa: CASSYSSPYEQYF
d_gene: TRBD1; v_gene: TRBV6-5; j_gene: TRBJ1-1; abundance: many; CDR3nt: TGTGCCAGCAGTTCCGGACAGGGGGCAAAGAAGGGTGAAGCTTTCTTT; CDR3aa: CASSSGQGAKKGEAFF